In its sample, the clone carrying this TCR beta chain was seen once. This record comes from a study of cytomegalovirus exposure and HLA in healthy donors. The overall study: The 120 validation repertoires, a later analysis reported, used the same platform as the roughly 660 repertoires from the first cohort.

Here immunoSEQ multiplex PCR was the method, and the copy in TCRdb shows in-frame clones only, minus some. The sample lists fewer than 120,000 clones; more than 75% were seen once. The sequenced material came from PBMCs. The sequence was obtained from a young woman in good health and CMV-seropositive.

The chain's CDR3 is CASSPTQEPQHF. For the CDR3, the DNA is TGTGCCAGCAGCCCCACCCAGGAGCCCCAGCATTTT. The chain couples TRBV6-1 to TRBJ1-5, with D unclear. This CDR3 comprises 12 residues. V shed 6 bases and J shed 8 bases, with 11 bases lying between them. The germline CDR1 and CDR2 sequences are MNHNS and SASEGT.